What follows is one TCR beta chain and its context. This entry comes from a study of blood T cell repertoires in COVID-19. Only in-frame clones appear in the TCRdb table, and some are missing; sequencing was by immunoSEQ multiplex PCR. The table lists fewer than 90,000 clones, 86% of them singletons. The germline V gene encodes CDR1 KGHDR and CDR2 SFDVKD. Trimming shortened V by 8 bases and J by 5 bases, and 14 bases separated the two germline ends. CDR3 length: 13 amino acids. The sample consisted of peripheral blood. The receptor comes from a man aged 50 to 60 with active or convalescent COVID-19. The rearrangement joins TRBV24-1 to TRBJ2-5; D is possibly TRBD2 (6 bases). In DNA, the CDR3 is TGTGCCACCACGAGCGGGCATTCGGAGACCCAGTACTTC. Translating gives CATTSGHSETQYF.